Sequencing of this T cell receptor beta chain was carried out in a study of regulatory T cells in long-lasting Graves disease. The wider study: Graves' disease counted as persistent after over 5 years of antithyroid drugs with positive TSH receptor antibodies.

This clonotype was seen at least ten times. Its antigen is unknown. Study-level points and caveats: Persistent disease preferred TRBV28, TRBJ1-2 and TRBJ2-5; new disease, TRBV20-1 and TRBJ2-1. Among persistent patients, a larger number of public clonotypes were shared (2,741) than among newly diagnosed patients (966).

With 6 bases removed from V and 1 base from J, the gap between germline ends came to 15 bases. This CDR3 contains 16 residues. Per germline, CDR1 SNHLY and CDR2 FYNNEI. Sequencing libraries for TCR beta were prepared with iRepertoire HTBI primers and Arm-PCR of CDR3 regions. MiXCR was run by TCRdb on the multiplex PCR reads, yielding one entry per CDR3 protein. The sample comprises roughly 400,000 distinct CDR3 sequences, approximately 22% of which are singletons, and roughly 13% rests with the top ten. Indicated time point: persistent/refractory GD, antithyroid drugs over 5 years with positive TRAb. PBMC RNA served as the TCR library source. From an endocrinology department in Xi'an, China, came the patients.

The chain links TRBV2 to TRBJ2-2, with D maybe TRBD1 (5 bases). The TCR comes from a female donor with Graves disease. Sequenced material: peripheral blood mononuclear cells (PBMCs), taken when the disease was refractory, from a patient treated with antithyroid drugs. This CDR3 reads CASRPRQGKNTGELFF. CDR3 nucleotides: TGTGCCAGCAGACCCCGGCAGGGAAAGAACACCGGGGAGCTGTTTTTT. The whole variable domain, remainder taken from reference TRBV2 and TRBJ2-2, is EPEVTQTPSHQVTQMGQEVILRCVPISNHLYFYWYRQILGQKVEFLVSFYNNEISEKSEIFDDQFSVERPDGSNFTLKIRSTKLEDSAMYFCASRPRQGKNTGELFFGEGSRLTVL.